Below are 22 T cell receptor beta chains sequenced from a single sample in a study of human T cells and chemical hapten exposure. TCRdb redid the calling of the RACE reads with MiXCR, one entry per CDR3 protein. The sample holds 150,000 to 200,000 distinct CDR3 sequences, more than 12% seen once. Time point given: patch test 1, 2 weeks after DPC sensitization. Described treatment: therapeutic diphenylcyclopropenone sensitization with weekly scalp DPC. Specimen: whole blood, collected in connection with sensitization to the hapten diphenylcyclopropenone (DPC). The source is a woman under 40 with alopecia areata. Some clones in this sample may be carry-over from other donors' samples.

This clonotype was seen a few times. This chain's CDR3 is CASSLAWGSNTEAFF. In DNA form, the CDR3 reads TGTGCCAGCAGCTTGGCCTGGGGCTCGAACACTGAAGCTTTCTTT. The J gene is TRBJ1-1, the V gene TRBV5-4; possible D gene TRBD1, 5 bases. The CDR3 length is 15 residues. V was trimmed by 0 bases and J by 1 base, leaving 10 bases between them. Germline-derived CDR1 and CDR2 are SGHNT and YYREEE (reference sequence). The full variable domain, with the rest looked up from reference TRBV5-4 and TRBJ1-1, is ETGVTQSPTHLIKTRGQQVTLRCSSQSGHNTVSWYQQALGQGPQFIFQYYREEENGRGNFPPRFSGLQFPNYSSELNVNALELDDSALYLCASSLAWGSNTEAFFGQGTRLTVV.

This sequence joins TRBV30 and TRBJ1-2; a weak D match, TRBD1 (5 bases). Germline values: CDR1 GTSNPN, CDR2 SVGIG (reference sequence). V lost 1 base and J 5 bases, leaving 14 bases between the germline ends. This CDR3 region has 14 residues. CDR3 amino acids: CAWSDRSLGYGYTF. The DNA for the CDR3 is TGTGCCTGGAGTGACAGGTCCCTTGGGTATGGCTACACCTTC.

The rearrangement joins TRBV6-1 to TRBJ1-5; 7 bases match TRBD1. V shed 11 bases and J 4 bases; nucleotides not matched to a gene: 8. Germline values: CDR1 MNHNS, CDR2 SASEGT. The CDR3 contains 13 residues. The CDR3 loop reads CAVGQGGNQPQHF. The CDR3 DNA is TGTGCCGTAGGGCAGGGGGGGAATCAGCCCCAGCATTTT.

V and J are TRBV9 and TRBJ2-1; 8 bases are a match to TRBD2. The CDR3 contains 16 residues. Germline assignment: CDR1 SGDLS and CDR2 YYNGEE. J was trimmed by 5 bases and V by 0 bases; bases with no gene match: 7. Written as DNA, the CDR3 is TGTGCCAGCAGCGTAGATTTGGGACTAGGGAACAATGAGCAGTTCTTC. This translates into CASSVDLGLGNNEQFF.

This clonotype was seen more than once but under ten times. J is TRBJ2-3 and V is TRBV7-2; D remains unclear. This CDR3 region has 15 residues. V lost 0 bases, J lost 0 bases, and 7 bases lay in between. Germline V gives CDR1 SGHTA, CDR2 FQGNSA. The chain's CDR3 is CASSLAPGSTDTQYF. As DNA, the CDR3 is TGTGCCAGCAGCTTAGCCCCGGGTAGCACAGATACGCAGTATTTT.

The table lists this clonotype with a few counts. V usage is TRBV15 and J usage is TRBJ1-6, with TRBD1 identical over 9 bases. There are 12 residues in the CDR3. Germline assignment: CDR1 LNHNV and CDR2 YYDKDF (reference sequence). Unmatched junction bases numbered 5, after V lost 4 bases and J lost 16 bases. As DNA, the CDR3 is TGTGCCACCAGCACGGGACAGGGACCACTCCACTTT. Amino acids: CATSTGQGPLHF.

V is TRBV5-6 and J is TRBJ1-1; TRBD1 is a possible D gene (6 bases). Germline values: CDR1 SGHDT, CDR2 YYEEEE. Trimming took off 5 bases at V and 6 bases at J, with 14 bases between the two ends. The CDR3 contains 13 residues. The CDR3 nucleotides read TGTGCCAGCAGAGTTACAGGGCTACCTGAAGCTTTCTTT. Residues: CASRVTGLPEAFF.

The rearrangement joins TRBV6-4 to TRBJ1-5; TRBD1 agrees at 9 bases. Germline CDR1 MRHNA, CDR2 SNTAGT. The CDR3 loop spans 14 amino acids. J gave up 3 bases and V 6 bases, and 3 bases lay outside the gene matches. As DNA, the CDR3 is TGTGCCAGCAGCAGGGACAGGGCCAATCAGCCCCAGCATTTT. Amino acid sequence: CASSRDRANQPQHF.

In this sample, this clonotype turned up many times. The rearrangement joins TRBV6-5 to TRBJ2-4; weak D call: TRBD1 (6 bases). CDR3 length: 13 amino acids. Germline loops: CDR1 MNHEY, CDR2 SVGAGI. The V end was cut by 6 bases, the J end by 4 bases, with 10 bases between. In nucleotides, the CDR3 is TGTGCCAGCAGCCCGGACAGAAAAAACATTCAGTACTTC. As protein: CASSPDRKNIQYF.

The V and J genes are TRBV11-3 and TRBJ2-3; 10 positions agree with TRBD2. V lost 2 bases, J lost 7 bases, and 9 bases stayed unmatched. Germline V gene sequence: CDR1 SGHNT, CDR2 YENEEA. The CDR3 has 16 residues. CDR3 residues: CASSLTLAGASYTQYF. The DNA of the CDR3 is TGTGCCAGCAGCTTAACCCTAGCGGGAGCGTCGTATACGCAGTATTTT.

The rearrangement joins TRBV3-1 to TRBJ2-7, with 7 bases that match TRBD1. With 3 bases clipped from V and 6 bases from J, the junction kept 5 bases outside the gene matches. The germline V gene encodes CDR1 LGHDT and CDR2 YNNKEL (reference sequence). The CDR3 is 13 residues long. The CDR3 DNA reads TGTGCCAGCAGCCAGACAGGGCGGGCCGAGCAGTACTTC. Translating gives CASSQTGRAEQYF.

There are a few counts of this clonotype. The chain recombines TRBV3-1 with TRBJ1-6; the D gene is possibly TRBD1 (5 bases). The CDR3 is 13 residues long. V dropped 0 bases and J dropped 9 bases, with 6 bases sitting between them. Looked up from germline, CDR1 is LGHDT and CDR2 is YNNKEL (reference sequence). CDR3 protein: CASSQEGASPLHF. The CDR3 DNA is TGTGCCAGCAGCCAAGAAGGGGCTTCACCCCTCCACTTT. Drawing the rest from reference TRBV3-1 and TRBJ1-6, the complete variable domain is DTAVSQTPKYLVTQMGNDKSIKCEQNLGHDTMYWYKQDSKKFLKIMFSYNNKELIINETVPNRFSPKSPDKAHLNLHINSLELGDSAVYFCASSQEGASPLHFGNGTRLTVT.

The V call is TRBV11-2, the J call TRBJ2-7; D call uncertain. Between the trimmed V and J ends, which lost 5 bases and 6 bases, there was a span of 14 bases. This CDR3 region has 13 residues. Germline-derived CDR1 and CDR2 are SGHAT and FQNNGV. The CDR3 DNA follows: TGTGCCAGCAGCGTACGAGGCCAAGGCGAGCAGTACTTC. As protein: CASSVRGQGEQYF.

This clonotype was seen a handful of times. Germline and junction disagree at one end, which may indicate a read error. The rearrangement joins TRBV29-1 to TRBJ2-4; D is undetermined. The CDR3 is 12 residues long. Germline V gives CDR1 SQVTM, CDR2 ANQGSEA. The CDR3 DNA follows: TGCAGCGCTGAAGGATCAAAAAACATTCAGTACTTC. Protein: CSAEGSKNIQYF.

J is TRBJ2-2 and V is TRBV5-4; TRBD2 agrees at 9 bases. Germline trimming cut 4 bases from V and 7 bases from J; bases unmatched to any gene: 8. The CDR3 is 15 residues long. In germline, CDR1 is SGHNT, CDR2 YYREEE (reference sequence). CDR3 amino acids: CASSERGASIGELFF. The CDR3 DNA reads as TGTGCCAGCAGCGAGCGGGGGGCCTCCATCGGGGAGCTGTTTTTT.

The DNA of the CDR3 is TGCAGTGCTAACCCGACAGGATTAGATACGCAGTATTTT. This codes for CSANPTGLDTQYF. This rearrangement joins TRBV20-1 to TRBJ2-3; possible D gene TRBD1, 6 bases. CDR1 is DFQATT, CDR2 SNEGSKA, per germline (reference sequence). This CDR3 spans 13 amino acids. Trimming removed 4 bases at V and 5 bases at J, with 13 bases between.

This clonotype was counted only a few times. This chain joins TRBV5-1 and TRBJ2-7; D may be TRBD1 or TRBD2 (5 bases each). CDR3 length: 14 amino acids. Germline V gene lookup returns CDR1 SGHRS and CDR2 YFSETQ. The V end lost 0 bases, the J end lost 2 bases, and 9 bases lay between the germline ends. The CDR3 protein is CASSLVVGAYEQYF. CDR3 in DNA: TGCGCCAGCAGCTTGGTCGTGGGGGCCTACGAGCAGTACTTC.

This rearrangement joins TRBV6-2 or TRBV6-3 to TRBJ2-1; D might be TRBD2 (5 bases). The CDR3 has 13 amino acids. From germline, CDR1 is MNHEY and CDR2 SVGEGT. The ends were cut back, 4 bases at V and 8 bases at J, with 12 bases in the middle. The CDR3 sequence: CASSFSPGDEQFF. DNA for the CDR3: TGTGCCAGCAGTTTCTCCCCCGGGGATGAGCAGTTCTTC.

This clonotype was seen many times. The rearrangement uses TRBV6-1 and TRBJ1-5; a weak D match, TRBD1 (6 bases). Deletions cut 6 bases from V and 6 bases from J, with 18 bases between. Germline CDR1 and CDR2: MNHNS and SASEGT. The CDR3 totals 15 residues. Here the CDR3 reads CASRAEGGRIQPQHF. The CDR3 coding sequence is TGTGCCAGCAGGGCTGAGGGGGGGCGCATTCAGCCCCAGCATTTT.

This clonotype was observed a few times. The rearrangement links TRBV28 to TRBJ2-1; 11 bases are shared with TRBD2. Germline assignment: CDR1 MDHEN and CDR2 SYDVKM. CDR3 length: 16 residues. Germline trimming cut 2 bases from V and 4 bases from J; bases unmatched to any gene: 4. The DNA for the CDR3 is TGTGCCAGCAGTTTACCCGGGACTAGCGGTTACAATGAGCAGTTCTTC. Protein: CASSLPGTSGYNEQFF.

The CDR3 here is CASTRSGTGANVLTF. In nucleotides, the CDR3 is TGTGCCAGCACCCGAAGCGGGACGGGGGCCAACGTCCTGACTTTC. The chain is built from TRBV14 and TRBJ2-6; 7 nucleotides agree with TRBD2. J gave up 4 bases and V 7 bases, and 7 bases lay outside the gene matches. Germline lookup yields CDR1 SGHDN and CDR2 FVKESK. There are 15 residues in the CDR3.

The chain has TRBV29-1 and TRBJ1-2; weak D call: TRBD1 (5 bases). The V gene lost 7 bases and the J gene lost 5 bases, with 11 bases spanning the gap. The CDR3 has 11 residues. Germline lookup yields CDR1 SQVTM and CDR2 ANQGSEA. The CDR3 bases are TGCAGCGGAGATGGGGGTTATGGCTACACCTTC. Encoded protein: CSGDGGYGYTF.